Below, 10 T cell receptor beta chains from the same sample are listed, as sequenced in a study of CD8 T cells in Susac syndrome. Random hexamers primed reverse transcription of roughly 0.5 to 1 ug RNA. One entry per CDR3 protein results from TCRdb running MiXCR on the immunoSEQ multiplex PCR reads. The data contain 400,000 to 550,000 distinct CDR3 sequences, more than 70% of them singletons. The sequencing input was CD8+ T cells from PBMCs. The receptors come from a human donor with multiple sclerosis.

J is TRBJ2-7 and V is TRBV4-1; D gene ambiguous. The CDR3 runs to 14 residues. V lost 4 bases and J lost 1, with 11 bases in between. Looked up from germline, CDR1 is MGHRA and CDR2 is YSYEKL. The CDR3: CASSPYGESYEQYF. CDR3 bases: TGCGCCAGCAGCCCCTACGGAGAGTCCTACGAGCAGTACTTC.

The chain links TRBV28 to TRBJ2-2, with D possibly being TRBD2 (6 bases). Between the trimmed V and J ends, which lost 7 bases and 5 bases, there was a span of 26 bases. Germline-derived CDR1 and CDR2 are MDHEN and SYDVKM. The CDR3 covers 18 residues. CDR3 region: CASTDSKIRDSKTGELFF. The CDR3 region has the DNA TGTGCCAGCACCGACAGCAAAATCCGGGACTCAAAGACCGGGGAGCTGTTTTTT.

This chain connects TRBV6-5 to TRBJ2-1; D may match TRBD1 or TRBD2 (5 bases each). CDR1 is MNHEY and CDR2 is SVGAGI in the germline V gene. V shed 2 bases and J shed 2 bases, with 7 bases lying between them. The CDR3 consists of 14 residues. This CDR3 reads CASSYTGPYNEQFF. In DNA form, the CDR3 reads TGTGCCAGCAGTTACACGGGGCCCTACAATGAGCAGTTCTTC.

This chain joins TRBV7-9 and TRBJ2-3; D might be TRBD2 (5 bases). The CDR3 has 16 amino acids. CDR1 SEHNR and CDR2 FQNEAQ come from the germline V gene (reference sequence). V lost 5 bases to trimming and J lost 5 bases, with 20 bases between them. For the CDR3, the DNA is TGTGCCAGCAGCCTTCCACCGGGATACACGCGAGATACGCAGTATTTT. Amino acid sequence: CASSLPPGYTRDTQYF.

CDR3 in amino acids: CASSLATGTTEAFF. CDR3 DNA sequence: TGTGCCAGCAGTTTAGCCACAGGGACCACTGAAGCTTTCTTT. The chain employs TRBV12-3 or TRBV12-4 and TRBJ1-1; a possible D gene is TRBD1 (6 bases). The CDR3 extends over 14 amino acids. The V gene lost 0 bases and the J gene lost 4 bases, with 9 bases spanning the gap.

The count of this clonotype is one. The chain has TRBV7-8 and TRBJ2-3; 8 bases map to TRBD1. CDR1 and CDR2 from the germline V gene are SGHVS and FQNEAQ. Trimming cost V 3 bases and J 5 bases; bases outside gene matches: 16. The CDR3 runs to 18 residues. CDR3: CASSFLNEGQGELDTQYF. DNA for the CDR3: TGTGCCAGCAGCTTTCTGAACGAAGGACAGGGAGAATTAGATACGCAGTATTTT. Filled out from reference TRBV7-8 and TRBJ2-3, the complete variable domain reads GAGVSQSPRYKVAKRGQDVALRCDPISGHVSLFWYQQALGQGPEFLTYFQNEAQLDKSGLPSDRFFAERPEGSVSTLKIQRTQQEDSAVYLCASSFLNEGQGELDTQYFGPGTRLTVL.

The chain has TRBV29-1 and TRBJ2-7; D might be TRBD2 (6 bases). Trimming cost V 6 bases and J 2 bases, with 11 bases left between them. Germline V lookup: CDR1 SQVTM, CDR2 ANQGSEA. The CDR3 covers 12 residues. CDR3: CSVGEVAYEQYF. The CDR3 coding sequence is TGCAGCGTCGGGGAGGTCGCCTACGAGCAGTACTTC.

V is TRBV7-9 and J is TRBJ2-3; TRBD2 matches at 10 bases. The V gene end was trimmed by 5 bases and the J gene end by 2 bases; junction bases not matched to a gene: 16. The CDR3 has 19 amino acids. Germline CDR1 is SEHNR and CDR2 is FQNEAQ (reference sequence). This CDR3 reads CASSPNTGRLAGLTDTQYF. In nucleotides, the CDR3 is TGTGCCAGCAGCCCTAACACTGGCCGACTAGCGGGCCTCACAGATACGCAGTATTTT. Variable domain in full (rest from reference TRBV7-9 and TRBJ2-3): DTGVSQNPRHKITKRGQNVTFRCDPISEHNRLYWYRQTLGQGPEFLTYFQNEAQLEKSRLLSDRFSAERPKGSFSTLEIQRTEQGDSAMYLCASSPNTGRLAGLTDTQYFGPGTRLTVL.

The chain has TRBV7-9 and TRBJ2-7, with TRBD1 as a possible D gene (6 bases). Germline lookup yields CDR1 SEHNR and CDR2 FQNEAQ (reference sequence). This CDR3 is 15 amino acids long. Trimming removed 4 bases at V and 2 bases at J, with 15 bases between. The CDR3 here is CASSSPKGVTYEQYF. In DNA, the CDR3 is TGTGCCAGCAGCTCCCCTAAGGGGGTCACCTACGAGCAGTACTTC. Full variable domain (remainder filled in from reference TRBV7-9 and TRBJ2-7): DTGVSQNPRHKITKRGQNVTFRCDPISEHNRLYWYRQTLGQGPEFLTYFQNEAQLEKSRLLSDRFSAERPKGSFSTLEIQRTEQGDSAMYLCASSSPKGVTYEQYFGPGTRLTVT.

The V gene is TRBV5-4, the J gene TRBJ1-2; D not certain. V was clipped by 5 bases and J by 8 bases, with 16 bases between them. The CDR3 consists of 13 residues. Germline V CDR1 and CDR2: SGHNT, YYREEE (reference sequence). The CDR3 protein is CASRPGPSGGYTF. Here the CDR3 DNA reads TGTGCCAGCAGGCCCGGCCCGAGTGGGGGCTACACCTTC.